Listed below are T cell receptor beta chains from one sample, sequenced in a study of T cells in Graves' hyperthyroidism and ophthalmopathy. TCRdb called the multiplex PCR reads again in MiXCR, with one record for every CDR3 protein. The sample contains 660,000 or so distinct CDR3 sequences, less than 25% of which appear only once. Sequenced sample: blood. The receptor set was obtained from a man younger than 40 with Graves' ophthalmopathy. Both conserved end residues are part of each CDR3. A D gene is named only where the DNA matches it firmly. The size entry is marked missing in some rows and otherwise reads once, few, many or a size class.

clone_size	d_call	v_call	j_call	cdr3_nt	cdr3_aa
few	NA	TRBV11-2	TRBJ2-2	TGTGCCAGCAGCTTAGCGTTACTAGTCTTCGGGGAGCTGTTTTTT	CASSLALLVFGELFF
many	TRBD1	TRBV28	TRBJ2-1	TGTGCCAGCTCCCGGACGGGACAGGGCTACAATGAGCAGTTCTTC	CASSRTGQGYNEQFF
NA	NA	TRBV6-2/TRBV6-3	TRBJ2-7	TGTGCCAGCACTTTAGGACTGACTTCCTACGAGCAGTACTTC	CASTLGLTSYEQYF
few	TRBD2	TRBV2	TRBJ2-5	TGTGCCAGCAGGGGACTAGCCCAAGAGACCCAGTACTTC	CASRGLAQETQYF
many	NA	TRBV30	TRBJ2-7	TGTGCCTGGTCAGCTACGGGGTACGAGCAGTACTTC	CAWSATGYEQYF
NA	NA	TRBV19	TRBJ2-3	TGTGCCAGTAGTATAGTTGGCGGTAGCACAGATACGCAGTATTTT	CASSIVGGSTDTQYF
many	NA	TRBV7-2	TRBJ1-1	TGTGCCAGCAGCCCAAGAGTCCTTGTGAACACTGAAGCTTTCTTT	CASSPRVLVNTEAFF
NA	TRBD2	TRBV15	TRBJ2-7	TGTGCCACCAGCACGTGGACTAGCGGGAGGTACGAGCAGTACTTC	CATSTWTSGRYEQYF
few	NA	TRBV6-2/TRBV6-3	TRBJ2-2	TGTGCCAGCAGTTACTCGATGAGGGGTAGGGACACCGGGGAGCTGTTTTTT	CASSYSMRGRDTGELFF
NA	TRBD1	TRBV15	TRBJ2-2	TGTGCCACCAGAAAGGACAGGGGGAACACCGGGGAGCTGTTTTTT	CATRKDRGNTGELFF
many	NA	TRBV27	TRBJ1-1	TGTGCCAGCAGTTTCTTGGGGGCAGGGGCGGACACTGAAGCTTTCTTT	CASSFLGAGADTEAFF
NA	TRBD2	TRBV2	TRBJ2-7	TGTGCCAGCATACTAGCGGGAGGGCCCTACGAGCAGTACTTC	CASILAGGPYEQYF
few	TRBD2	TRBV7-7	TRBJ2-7	TGTGCTAGCAGCTTAGCGCCTAGCGGGAGCCCCCACGAGCAGTACTTC	CASSLAPSGSPHEQYF
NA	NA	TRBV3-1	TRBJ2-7	TGTGCCAGCAGCCAAGGCTGGGGCACTTACGAGCAGTACTTC	CASSQGWGTYEQYF
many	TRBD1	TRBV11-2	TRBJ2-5	TGTGCCAGCAGCTTCGAACCGGGACAGCGTCAAGAGACCCAGTACTTC	CASSFEPGQRQETQYF
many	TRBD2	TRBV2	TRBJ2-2	TGTGCCAGCAGTCAGCGGGAGAACACCGGGGAGCTGTTTTTT	CASSQRENTGELFF
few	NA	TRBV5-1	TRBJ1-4	TGCGCCAGCAGCTTGGAAGGGTCCTCGGGACTGTTTTTT	CASSLEGSSGLFF
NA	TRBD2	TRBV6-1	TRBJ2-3	TGTGCCAGCACCACCGGGACTAGCGTAGATACGCAGTATTTT	CASTTGTSVDTQYF
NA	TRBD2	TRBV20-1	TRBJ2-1	TGCAGTGTTAGCGGGAGGGCCCATGAGCAGTTCTTC	CSVSGRAHEQFF
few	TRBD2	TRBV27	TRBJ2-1	TGTGCCAGCAGTTACAGCACGGGAGGGCTCAATGAGCAGTTCTTC	CASSYSTGGLNEQFF
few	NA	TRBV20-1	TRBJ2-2	TGCAGTGCTAGAGTTTCCCTAGCAGCGAACACCGGGGAGCTGTTTTTT	CSARVSLAANTGELFF
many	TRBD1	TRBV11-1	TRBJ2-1	TGTGCCAGCAGTCCGCGGGACAGGGACCTGGACGATGAGCAGTTCTTC	CASSPRDRDLDDEQFF
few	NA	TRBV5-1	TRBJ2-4	TGTGCCAGCAGCGAGGGGCAGGGTCGAGCCAAAAACATTCAGTACTTC	CASSEGQGRAKNIQYF
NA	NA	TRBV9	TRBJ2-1	TGTGCCAGCAGCGTACAGACGACCAATGAGCAGTTCTTC	CASSVQTTNEQFF
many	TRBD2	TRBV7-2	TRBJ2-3	TGTGCCAGCAGCCCCACGACTAGCGGGAATCCGTTTACGCAGTATTTT	CASSPTTSGNPFTQYF
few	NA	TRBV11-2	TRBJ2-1	TGTGCCAGCAGCCCCCTCACCTCGGCGGGCCACTACAATGAGCAGTTCTTC	CASSPLTSAGHYNEQFF
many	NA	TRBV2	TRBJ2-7	TGTGCCAGCAGTGACTCGGGACGGACCTCCTACGAGCAGTACTTC	CASSDSGRTSYEQYF
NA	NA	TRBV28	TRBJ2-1	TGTGCCAGCAGTTTCGGGGTTAGGGACAATGAGCAGTTCTTC	CASSFGVRDNEQFF
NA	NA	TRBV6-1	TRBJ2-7	TGTGCCAGCACCGAAGGACAGGACTATTTCTACGAGCAGTACTTC	CASTEGQDYFYEQYF
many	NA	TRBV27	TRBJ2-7	TGTGCCAGCAGTTTATACGGTGAGGAGGGAGCTCGCGAGCAGTACTTC	CASSLYGEEGAREQYF
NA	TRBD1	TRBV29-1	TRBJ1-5	TGCAGCGTCGTTGTCCCGGGACAGGGAAGGAGCAATCAGCCCCAGCATTTT	CSVVVPGQGRSNQPQHF
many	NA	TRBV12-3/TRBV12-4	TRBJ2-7	TGTGCCAGCACCTCGTCGGCTGGGAGCTTATACGAGCAGTACTTC	CASTSSAGSLYEQYF
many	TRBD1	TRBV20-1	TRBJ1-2	TGCAGTGCTAGGGGTGACGGACAGGCCTTAGAGGGCTACACCTTC	CSARGDGQALEGYTF
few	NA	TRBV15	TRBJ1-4	TGTGCCACCAGCAGGCGAACAGGGTGGGACGAAAAACTGTTTTTT	CATSRRTGWDEKLFF
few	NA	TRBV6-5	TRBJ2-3	TGTGCCAGCAGTTACGGGAGCCCAGATACGCAGTATTTT	CASSYGSPDTQYF
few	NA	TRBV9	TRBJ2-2	TGTGCCAGCAGCTTCAGCCGGGACGGGAACACCGGGGAGCTGTTTTTT	CASSFSRDGNTGELFF
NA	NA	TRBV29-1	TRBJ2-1	TGCAGCTCCGAAGGTCGTCTTAATGAGCAGTTCTTC	CSSEGRLNEQFF
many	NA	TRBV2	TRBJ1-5	TGTGCCAGCACAAATAGCAATCAGCCCCAGCATTTT	CASTNSNQPQHF
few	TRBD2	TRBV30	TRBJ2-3	TGTGCCTGGAGTGTACCAGGGAGGGGAACTGGGTATTTT	CAWSVPGRGTGYF
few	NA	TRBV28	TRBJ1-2	TGTGCCAGTAAAACTCGGGCAGACTTCTATGGCTACACCTTC	CASKTRADFYGYTF
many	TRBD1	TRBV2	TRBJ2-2	TGTGCCAGCAGTACAGGGGGCCCTAACACCGGGGAGCTGTTTTTT	CASSTGGPNTGELFF
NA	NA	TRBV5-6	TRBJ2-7	TGTGCCAGCAGCATGGGGGCAGGGGCCGAGCAGTACTTC	CASSMGAGAEQYF